This is a list of T cell receptor beta chains from one sample in a study of blood T cell repertoires in COVID-19. This table comes from immunoSEQ multiplex PCR, and its TCRdb copy is limited to in-frame clones, with some not included. The data contain over 600,000 clones, 70% to 90% of them singletons. Material for sequencing was peripheral blood. The receptors derive from a woman between 18 and 29 years old with acute or convalescent COVID-19. The CDR3 runs from the conserved cysteine through the conserved F or W. The D gene is left open where the match is weak. A row's size may be missing; if present it is once, few, many or a size class.

V	D	J	length	size	CDR3	DNA
TRBV7-9	TRBD1	TRBJ1-2	13	-	CASSPRDSYGYTF	TGTGCCAGCAGCCCCCGGGACAGCTATGGCTACACCTTC
TRBV6-6	-	TRBJ2-7	12	-	CASSYSSYEQYF	TGTGCCAGCAGTTACTCGAGCTACGAGCAGTACTTC
TRBV7-2	TRBD2	TRBJ2-3	16	-	CASSLWRGRSTDTQYF	TGTGCCAGCAGCTTATGGCGGGGGAGAAGCACAGATACGCAGTATTTT
TRBV6-5	TRBD1	TRBJ1-3	13	-	CASRGQGGNTIYF	TGTGCCAGCAGGGGACAGGGGGGAAACACCATATATTTT
TRBV19	-	TRBJ2-5	15	-	CASSTLSTGWVTQYF	TGTGCCAGTAGTACCCTCTCGACAGGATGGGTGACCCAGTACTTC
TRBV5-4	-	TRBJ2-5	14	-	CASSFRQIQETQYF	TGTGCCAGCAGCTTCCGACAGATCCAAGAGACCCAGTACTTC
TRBV6-5	-	TRBJ1-2	15	-	CASSYSRGGEDGYTF	TGTGCCAGCAGTTACTCGAGGGGAGGGGAGGATGGCTACACCTTC
TRBV4-2	-	TRBJ1-4	15	-	CASSPWAEINEKLFF	TGTGCCAGCAGCCCCTGGGCCGAGATTAATGAAAAACTGTTTTTT
TRBV5-1	-	TRBJ1-1	13	few	CASSPTGLTEAFF	TGCGCCAGCAGCCCCACAGGGCTTACTGAAGCTTTCTTT
TRBV6-5	TRBD1	TRBJ1-2	15	-	CASSPGTGLNYGYTF	TGTGCCAGCAGTCCCGGGACAGGGCTGAACTATGGCTACACCTTC
TRBV28	-	TRBJ2-7	14	once	CASSPWENSYEQYF	TGTGCCAGCAGCCCGTGGGAGAACTCCTACGAGCAGTACTTC
TRBV4-1	-	TRBJ2-1	16	-	CASSHLTGNTYNEQFF	TGCGCCAGCAGCCACTTGACGGGGAACACCTACAATGAGCAGTTCTTC
TRBV30	-	TRBJ2-7	10	few	CAWSVREQYF	TGTGCCTGGAGTGTCCGCGAGCAGTACTTC
TRBV5-1	-	TRBJ1-1	13	-	CASSFQVNTEAFF	TGCGCCAGCAGCTTCCAGGTGAACACTGAAGCTTTCTTT
TRBV6-2/TRBV6-3	TRBD2	TRBJ2-1	12	-	CASSISGNEQFF	TGTGCCAGCAGCATTAGCGGGAATGAGCAGTTCTTC
TRBV18	TRBD1	TRBJ1-1	13	-	CASSGTVNTEAFF	TGTGCCAGCTCTGGGACAGTGAACACTGAAGCTTTCTTT
TRBV27	TRBD1	TRBJ1-2	18	few	CASSLSELGTGVLDGYTF	TGTGCCAGCAGTTTATCGGAACTTGGGACAGGGGTTTTGGATGGCTACACCTTC
TRBV19	TRBD1	TRBJ1-1	12	-	CASSIERQGAGF	TGTGCCAGTAGTATAGAAAGACAGGGGGCGGGATTT
TRBV11-2	TRBD1	TRBJ2-4	14	-	CASSVGQGGNIQYF	TGTGCCAGCAGCGTCGGACAGGGAGGAAACATTCAGTACTTC
TRBV11-2	-	TRBJ2-3	14	-	CASSGGGARDTQYF	TGTGCCAGCAGTGGAGGGGGGGCAAGAGATACGCAGTATTTT
TRBV28	-	TRBJ2-7	14	few	CASSSGGRGDEQYF	TGTGCCAGCAGTTCGGGGGGCAGAGGGGACGAGCAGTACTTC
TRBV6-5	TRBD1	TRBJ1-3	15	-	CASGQGSPSGNTIYF	TGTGCCAGCGGACAGGGTTCTCCCTCTGGAAACACCATATATTTT
TRBV9	-	TRBJ1-5	14	-	CASSVDSTNQPQHF	TGTGCCAGCAGCGTAGACAGTACCAATCAGCCCCAGCATTTT
TRBV7-9	TRBD1	TRBJ2-4	15	-	CASSSRDSSKNIQYF	TGTGCCAGCAGCTCTCGGGACAGTTCTAAAAACATTCAGTACTTC
TRBV6-5	-	TRBJ2-7	11	-	CASRLGVVQYF	TGTGCCAGCAGACTCGGGGTAGTGCAGTACTTC
TRBV6-5	TRBD1	TRBJ1-2	14	-	CASSLGQGGYGYTF	TGTGCCAGCAGTTTGGGACAGGGTGGCTATGGCTACACCTTC
TRBV7-2	TRBD1	TRBJ1-2	17	-	CASSLGPGTGLRYGYTF	TGTGCCAGCAGCTTAGGTCCCGGGACAGGGTTACGGTATGGCTACACCTTC
TRBV6-1	TRBD1	TRBJ2-1	17	-	CASSEPGQGRTYNEQFF	TGTGCCAGCAGTGAACCTGGACAGGGAAGGACCTACAATGAGCAGTTCTTC
TRBV7-8	-	TRBJ1-1	15	few	CASSSRSGSETEAFF	TGTGCCAGCAGCTCGAGGAGCGGGAGTGAAACTGAAGCTTTCTTT
TRBV5-6	-	TRBJ1-2	12	-	CASSADSYGYTF	TGTGCCAGCAGCGCCGACAGCTATGGCTACACCTTC
TRBV27	TRBD1	TRBJ2-6	18	-	CASRPASYRGQGANVLTF	TGTGCCAGCAGACCCGCCTCTTACAGGGGACAAGGGGCCAACGTCCTGACTTTC
TRBV11-2	-	TRBJ1-3	18	-	CASSPPRGGQGSGNTIYF	TGTGCCAGCAGCCCTCCTCGGGGTGGGCAGGGGTCTGGAAACACCATATATTTT
TRBV5-6	-	TRBJ2-3	15	-	CASSSAGRSGDTQYF	TGTGCCAGCAGCTCGGCGGGCCGGAGCGGAGATACGCAGTATTTT
TRBV9	-	TRBJ1-3	15	-	CASSVEAGSGNTIYF	TGTGCCAGCAGCGTAGAAGCGGGCTCTGGAAACACCATATATTTT
TRBV5-4	TRBD2	TRBJ2-2	13	-	CASSRGLDGELFF	TGTGCCAGCAGCCGAGGACTAGACGGGGAGCTGTTTTTT
TRBV19	-	TRBJ2-3	15	-	CASSSDGQTTDTQYF	TGTGCCAGTAGTAGCGACGGACAGACCACAGATACGCAGTATTTT
TRBV24-1	-	TRBJ1-5	14	-	CATSMGSHNQPQHF	TGTGCCACCAGTATGGGCAGTCACAATCAGCCCCAGCATTTT
TRBV11-2	TRBD1	TRBJ2-7	14	-	CASSLRTGIYEQYF	TGTGCCAGCAGCTTAAGGACAGGGATCTACGAGCAGTACTTC
TRBV7-3	-	TRBJ1-6	9	-	CASSPPLHF	TGTGCCAGCAGCCCTCCCCTCCACTTT